A single sample gave rise to the 29 T cell receptor beta chains below, sequenced in a study of cytomegalovirus exposure and HLA in healthy donors. PCR employed 60 Vbeta and 13 Jbeta primers. Data came from immunoSEQ multiplex PCR; TCRdb stores just in-frame clones and leaves some out. This sample carries 150,000 to 200,000 clones, about 80% of them seen once, and the ten largest clones take 0.85% to 1.4%. Sequenced input: PBMCs. The source of these receptors is a woman aged 40 to 50 in good health and CMV-seronegative.

V usage is TRBV5-8 and J usage is TRBJ2-5; TRBD1 aligns across 10 bases. The germline gives CDR1 SGHTS, CDR2 YDEGEE. CDR3 size: 14 residues. Trimming cost V 4 bases and J 4 bases; bases outside gene matches: 4. CDR3 amino acids: CASSERTGGETQYF. The CDR3 DNA reads as TGTGCCAGCAGCGAACGGACAGGGGGAGAGACCCAGTACTTC.

The chain combines TRBV18 with TRBJ2-7; TRBD2 agrees at 8 bases. The V gene end was trimmed by 1 base and the J gene end by 5 bases; junction bases not matched to a gene: 7. This CDR3 has 15 residues. The germline CDR1 and CDR2 sequences are KGHSH and LQKENI. This CDR3 is CASSPRKRENNEQYF. The CDR3 DNA reads as TGTGCCAGCTCACCACGGAAGCGGGAGAACAACGAGCAGTACTTC.

The chain carries TRBV6-1 and TRBJ2-3; 8 bases are shared with TRBD2. CDR1 is MNHNS, CDR2 SASEGT, per germline. CDR3 length equals 14 residues. Germline trimming cut 7 bases from V and 1 base from J; bases unmatched to any gene: 4. The CDR3 loop is CASTWTSRTDTQYF. The CDR3 DNA reads as TGTGCCAGCACGTGGACTAGCCGCACAGATACGCAGTATTTT.

J is TRBJ2-1 and V is TRBV10-3; weak D call: TRBD2 (6 bases). The germline V and J ends were trimmed by 0 bases and 7 bases, with 19 bases remaining between them. The CDR3 has 17 amino acids. Germline assignment: CDR1 ENHRY and CDR2 SYGVKD. The DNA of the CDR3 is TGTGCCATCAGTGAGTCGATTAACGTAGCTGGGGGGAATGAGCAGTTCTTC. It specifies CAISESINVAGGNEQFF.

The chain has TRBV5-6 and TRBJ2-3; the D gene is possibly TRBD1 (5 bases). This CDR3 is 15 amino acids long. Trimming took off 0 bases at V and 1 base at J, with 9 bases between the two ends. Germline V gene sequence: CDR1 SGHDT, CDR2 YYEEEE. The CDR3 DNA is TGTGCCAGCAGCTTGGAAACGACAGGCACAGATACGCAGTATTTT. The encoded protein is CASSLETTGTDTQYF.

The V and J genes are TRBV6-6 and TRBJ2-3, with D possibly being TRBD1 (5 bases). Germline V gives CDR1 MNHNY, CDR2 SVGAGI (reference sequence). The CDR3 sequence is 12 residues long. With 4 bases removed from V and 10 bases from J, the gap between germline ends came to 12 bases. The CDR3 DNA reads as TGTGCCAGCAGTTTACAGGTGGATGCGCAGTATTTT. This translates into CASSLQVDAQYF.

The CDR3 protein is CASSIGNSGAYEQYF. CDR3 DNA: TGTGCCAGTAGTATCGGGAATAGCGGGGCCTACGAGCAGTACTTC. The chain recombines TRBV19 with TRBJ2-7; the match to TRBD2 covers 8 bases. This CDR3 comprises 15 residues. The V gene's germline CDR1 is LNHDA and CDR2 SQIVND (reference sequence). V shed 3 bases and J 2 bases; nucleotides not matched to a gene: 6.

V is TRBV7-9 and J is TRBJ1-1; TRBD1 aligns across 8 bases. The CDR3 is 15 residues long. Per the germline V gene, CDR1 is SEHNR and CDR2 is FQNEAQ (reference sequence). Trimming took 2 bases from V and 5 from J; bases not matched to a gene: 7. CDR3 sequence: CASSLNSGTGTEAFF. CDR3 DNA: TGTGCCAGCAGCTTAAATTCCGGGACAGGAACTGAAGCTTTCTTT.

A word on this clone: This likely comes from a read error, as the CDR3 has no conserved phenylalanine or tryptophan at its end. The chain recombines TRBV5-8 with TRBJ1-2; 7 bases match TRBD1. The CDR3 sequence is 15 residues long. The germline V gene has CDR1 SGHTS and CDR2 YDEGEE. With V trimmed by 1 base and J by 0 bases, 3 bases remained unmatched. CDR3 loop: CASSLFQGANYGYTL. The CDR3 DNA sequence: TGTGCCAGCAGCTTGTTCCAGGGGGCTAACTATGGCTACACCCTC.

This clone came up a few times. This chain uses TRBV19 with TRBJ1-5, with D perhaps matching TRBD1 (5 bases). There are 14 residues in the CDR3. The V gene's germline CDR1 is LNHDA and CDR2 SQIVND (reference sequence). V was shortened by 7 bases and J by 7 bases, with 17 bases between the two germline ends. CDR3 sequence: CASTTGVKEQPQHF. CDR3 in DNA: TGTGCCAGTACAACAGGTGTTAAGGAACAGCCCCAGCATTTT.

There are a few counts of this clone. The chain is built from TRBV6-5 and TRBJ1-2; possibly TRBD1 for D (6 bases). The V gene's germline CDR1 is MNHEY and CDR2 SVGAGI. This CDR3 is built from 13 residues. Trimming removed 10 bases at V and 1 base at J, with 13 bases between. The CDR3 DNA reads as TGTGCCACACTGGACAGCCGTAACTATGGCTACACCTTC. Its protein is CATLDSRNYGYTF.

This chain joins TRBV11-3 and TRBJ2-3, with TRBD1 as a possible D gene (6 bases). This CDR3 contains 14 residues. In germline, CDR1 is SGHNT, CDR2 YENEEA. V was clipped by 3 bases and J by 4 bases, with 11 bases between them. CDR3 sequence: CASSFLQGPDTQYF. The DNA for the CDR3 is TGTGCCAGCAGCTTCCTACAGGGCCCAGATACGCAGTATTTT. The full variable domain, with the rest looked up from reference TRBV11-3 and TRBJ2-3, is EAGVVQSPRYKIIEKKQPVAFWCNPISGHNTLYWYLQNLGQGPELLIRYENEEAVDDSQLPKDRFSAERLKGVDSTLKIQPAELGDSAVYLCASSFLQGPDTQYFGPGTRLTVL.

The chain couples TRBV30 to TRBJ2-7, with a tentative D call TRBD2 (6 bases). The CDR3 covers 14 residues. Germline V gives CDR1 GTSNPN, CDR2 SVGIG (reference sequence). The V end lost 3 bases, the J end lost 1 base, and 13 bases lay between the germline ends. The CDR3: CAWRARGTSYEQYF. The CDR3, as DNA: TGTGCCTGGAGGGCCCGCGGGACTTCCTACGAGCAGTACTTC.

Of note for this clone: At one end, the junction sequence differs from germline, possibly due to a read error. The chain combines TRBV6-5 with TRBJ1-1; D possibly corresponds to TRBD1 (6 bases). Per germline, CDR1 MNHEY and CDR2 SVGAGI. This CDR3 contains 13 residues. CDR3 amino acids: CASSSTGNSEAFF. Here the CDR3 DNA reads TGTGCCAGCAGTTCCACAGGGAACTCTGAAGCTTTCTTT.

The chain uses TRBV6-5 and TRBJ1-5; D remains unclear. V was cut by 5 bases and J by 7 bases, with 15 bases left in between. The CDR3 runs 14 residues. Germline CDR1 is MNHEY and CDR2 is SVGAGI. The CDR3 DNA reads as TGTGCCAGCAGTGGAGGGATTGCGGGCCAGCCCCAGCATTTT. This gives the protein CASSGGIAGQPQHF.

The DNA of the CDR3 is TGTGCCAGCAGTGAAGCCCTAACGACGGGGGGAGGTGGAAACACCATATATTTT. Its translation is CASSEALTTGGGGNTIYF. This sequence joins TRBV6-1 and TRBJ1-3; possible D gene TRBD1, 5 bases. Germline lookup yields CDR1 MNHNS and CDR2 SASEGT. The CDR3 is 18 residues long. V lost 0 bases and J 3 bases, leaving 18 bases between the germline ends.

This clone was picked up one time. The genes are TRBV30 and TRBJ1-1, with 11 bases that match TRBD1. V was clipped by 3 bases and J by 4 bases; unmatched bases: 7. CDR3 length: 15 residues. From germline, CDR1 is GTSNPN and CDR2 SVGIG (reference sequence). The CDR3 nucleotides read TGTGCCTGGAGCCCTCGGACAGGGGGCATCACTGAAGCTTTCTTT. Amino acid sequence: CAWSPRTGGITEAFF.

The chain carries TRBV19 and TRBJ1-1; perhaps TRBD1 as D (6 bases). Germline V gene sequence: CDR1 LNHDA, CDR2 SQIVND (reference sequence). The CDR3 is 11 amino acids. The ends were cut back, 9 bases at V and 7 bases at J, with 12 bases in the middle. For the CDR3, the DNA is TGTGCCAGCGCGAACAGGGTTGAAGCTTTCTTT. It encodes CASANRVEAFF.

The chain uses TRBV7-9 and TRBJ2-2, with 8 bases aligning to TRBD2. Germline loops: CDR1 SEHNR, CDR2 FQNEAQ (reference sequence). V shed 6 bases and J 1 base; nucleotides not matched to a gene: 13. The CDR3 runs 18 residues. The CDR3 spells CASRLPPRLAGNTGELFF. The CDR3 DNA sequence: TGTGCCAGCAGGTTACCGCCCAGGCTAGCGGGGAACACCGGGGAGCTGTTTTTT.

This rearrangement joins TRBV5-1 to TRBJ1-1; a possible D gene is TRBD1 (6 bases). Trimming removed 4 bases at V and 4 bases at J, with 17 bases between. Germline V lookup: CDR1 SGHRS, CDR2 YFSETQ. This CDR3 has 15 amino acids. CDR3 residues: CASSVDRPRITEAFF. The CDR3 DNA reads as TGCGCCAGCAGCGTGGACAGACCTCGTATCACTGAAGCTTTCTTT.

The genes are TRBV12-5 and TRBJ1-4; 7 nucleotides align to TRBD1. The germline CDR1 and CDR2 sequences are LGHNT and FRNRAP. The CDR3 totals 17 residues. The V and J ends lost 0 bases and 0 bases, in that order; junction bases with no gene match: 4. Here the CDR3 DNA reads TGTGCTAGTGGTTTGGTACGTGGGACAGCAACTAATGAAAAACTGTTTTTT. Its protein is CASGLVRGTATNEKLFF. The full variable domain, in which reference TRBV12-5 and TRBJ1-4 provide the parts outside the CDR3, is DARVTQTPRHKVTEMGQEVTMRCQPILGHNTVFWYRQTMMQGLELLAYFRNRAPLDDSGMPKDRFSAEMPDATLATLKIQPSEPRDSAVYFCASGLVRGTATNEKLFFGSGTQLSVL.

J is TRBJ2-3 and V is TRBV18; 11 bases fit TRBD1. The CDR3 runs to 19 residues. CDR1 and CDR2 from the germline V gene are KGHSH and LQKENI. The J segment lost 4 bases and the V segment lost 1 base, leaving 13 bases of the junction unmatched. The CDR3 spells CASSPQRLTRDRGADTQYF. The CDR3 DNA reads as TGTGCCAGCTCACCACAACGGTTGACCCGGGACAGGGGGGCAGATACGCAGTATTTT.

CDR3 residues: CATRSTTRAGELFF. CDR3 nucleotide sequence: TGTGCCACCAGGTCAACTACCCGGGCCGGGGAGCTGTTTTTT. The V call is TRBV15, the J call TRBJ2-2; no reliable D call. CDR3 size: 14 residues. Trimming pared 6 bases from V and 6 bases from J, leaving 14 bases between. Germline CDR1 and CDR2: LNHNV and YYDKDF (reference sequence). The complete variable domain, with remaining parts taken from reference TRBV15 and TRBJ2-2, reads DAMVIQNPRYQVTQFGKPVTLSCSQTLNHNVMYWYQQKSSQAPKLLFHYYDKDFNNEADTPDNFQSRRPNTSFCFLDIRSPGLGDTAMYLCATRSTTRAGELFFGEGSRLTVL.

In regard to this clone: A junction end diverges from the germline sequence, so it may reflect a read error. The V call is TRBV7-9, the J call TRBJ2-7; D not certain. The CDR3 length is 14 residues. The V gene's germline CDR1 is SEHNR and CDR2 FQNEAQ (reference sequence). The CDR3 DNA follows: TGTTCCAGCAGCTTTGGTACGCGGTCCTACGAGCAGTACTTC. Its translation: CSSSFGTRSYEQYF.

The count of this clone is one. The chain employs TRBV6-1 and TRBJ1-2; D unresolved. The CDR3 loop spans 14 amino acids. Germline CDR1 MNHNS, CDR2 SASEGT. V was trimmed by 6 bases and J by 4 bases, leaving 15 bases between them. The CDR3 DNA sequence: TGTGCCAGCAGGATGAACGCGGCTAGCTATGGCTACACCTTC. Protein product: CASRMNAASYGYTF.

V gene TRBV19 combines with J gene TRBJ1-1; 9 nucleotides agree with TRBD1. The germline CDR1 and CDR2 sequences are LNHDA and SQIVND (reference sequence). V shed 3 bases, J shed 10 bases, and the junction held 9 bases outside the gene matches. The CDR3 consists of 14 residues. This CDR3 is CASSIHTGGAGAFF. In DNA form, the CDR3 reads TGTGCCAGTAGTATTCATACAGGGGGCGCGGGAGCTTTCTTT. Variable domain in full (rest from reference TRBV19 and TRBJ1-1): DGGITQSPKYLFRKEGQNVTLSCEQNLNHDAMYWYRQDPGQGLRLIYYSQIVNDFQKGDIAEGYSVSREKKESFPLTVTSAQKNPTAFYLCASSIHTGGAGAFFGQGTRLTVV.

This chain links TRBV2 with TRBJ1-4; D unclear. This CDR3 has 14 residues. CDR1 and CDR2 from the germline V gene are SNHLY and FYNNEI. V lost 3 bases and J 3 bases, leaving 8 bases between the germline ends. The CDR3 reads CASSDTVPNEKLFF. Here the CDR3 DNA reads TGTGCCAGCAGTGACACAGTTCCTAATGAAAAACTGTTTTTT.

This chain connects TRBV18 to TRBJ2-1, with D perhaps TRBD2 (5 bases). CDR1 is KGHSH, CDR2 LQKENI, per germline. Trimming removed 4 bases from V and 9 bases from J, with 13 bases in between. The CDR3 spans 13 residues. The CDR3 DNA is TGTGCCAGCTCACTAAAGGAAGGGAGTGAGCAGTTCTTC. It translates to CASSLKEGSEQFF.

Note on this clone: At one of its ends the junction is not consistent with the germline gene, which may arise from a read error. Other nucleotide sequences from this sample produce the same CDR3. V is TRBV29-1 and J is TRBJ1-2, with TRBD1 matching over 7 bases. The CDR3 length is 12 residues. Germline values: CDR1 SQVTM, CDR2 ANQGSEA. CDR3 sequence: CSVTAGGGGYTF. CDR3 bases: TGCAGCGTTACAGCCGGCGGAGGGGGCTATACCTTC.